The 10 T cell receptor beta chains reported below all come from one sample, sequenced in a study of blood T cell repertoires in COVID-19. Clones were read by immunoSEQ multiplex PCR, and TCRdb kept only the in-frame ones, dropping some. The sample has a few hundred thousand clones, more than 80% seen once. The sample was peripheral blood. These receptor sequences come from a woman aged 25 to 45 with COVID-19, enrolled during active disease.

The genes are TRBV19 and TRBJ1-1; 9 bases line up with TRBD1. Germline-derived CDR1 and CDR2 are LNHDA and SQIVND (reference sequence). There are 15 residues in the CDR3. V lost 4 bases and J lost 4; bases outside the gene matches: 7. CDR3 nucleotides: TGTGCCAGTAGTAACCAACAGGGGGCGGGCACTGAAGCTTTCTTT. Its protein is CASSNQQGAGTEAFF.

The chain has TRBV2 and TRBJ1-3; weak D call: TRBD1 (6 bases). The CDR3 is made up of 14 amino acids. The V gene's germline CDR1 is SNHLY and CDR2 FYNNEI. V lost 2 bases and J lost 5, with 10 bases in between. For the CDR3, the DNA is TGTGCCAGCAGTGAATACAGGGAAAGAAACACCATATATTTT. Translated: CASSEYRERNTIYF.

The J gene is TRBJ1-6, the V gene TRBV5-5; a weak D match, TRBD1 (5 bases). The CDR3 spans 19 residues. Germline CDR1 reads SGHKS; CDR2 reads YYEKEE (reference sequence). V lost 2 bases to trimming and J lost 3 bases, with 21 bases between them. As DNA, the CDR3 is TGTGCCAGCAGCTTATCGATTGAGACAGTCTTCTACTATAATTCACCCCTCCACTTT. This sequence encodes CASSLSIETVFYYNSPLHF. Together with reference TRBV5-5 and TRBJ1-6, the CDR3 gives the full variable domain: DAGVTQSPTHLIKTRGQQVTLRCSPISGHKSVSWYQQVLGQGPQFIFQYYEKEERGRGNFPDRFSARQFPNYSSELNVNALLLGDSALYLCASSLSIETVFYYNSPLHFGNGTRLTVT.

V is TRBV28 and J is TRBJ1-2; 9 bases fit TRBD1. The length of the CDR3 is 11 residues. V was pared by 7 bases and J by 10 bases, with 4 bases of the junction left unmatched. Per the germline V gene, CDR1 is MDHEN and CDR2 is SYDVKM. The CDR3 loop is CASTHRGLYTF. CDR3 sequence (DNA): TGTGCCAGCACGCACAGGGGGCTCTACACCTTC.

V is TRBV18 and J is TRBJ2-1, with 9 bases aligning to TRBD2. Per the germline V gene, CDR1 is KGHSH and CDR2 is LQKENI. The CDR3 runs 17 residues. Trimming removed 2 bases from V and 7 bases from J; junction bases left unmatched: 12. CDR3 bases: TGTGCCAGCTCACCAGGGCTAGCGGGAAGTGGCAAAAATGAGCAGTTCTTC. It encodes CASSPGLAGSGKNEQFF.

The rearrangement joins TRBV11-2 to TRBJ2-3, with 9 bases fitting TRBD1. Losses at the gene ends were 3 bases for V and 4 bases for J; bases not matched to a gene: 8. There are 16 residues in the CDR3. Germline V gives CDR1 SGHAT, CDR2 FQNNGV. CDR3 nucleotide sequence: TGTGCCAGCAGCTTTCTTCGGGGACAGGGCTCAGATACGCAGTATTTT. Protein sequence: CASSFLRGQGSDTQYF. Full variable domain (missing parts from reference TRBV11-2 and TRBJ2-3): EAGVAQSPRYKIIEKRQSVAFWCNPISGHATLYWYQQILGQGPKLLIQFQNNGVVDDSQLPKDRFSAERLKGVDSTLKIQPAKLEDSAVYLCASSFLRGQGSDTQYFGPGTRLTVL.

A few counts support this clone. The CDR3 sequence is CASSRDRNTDTQYF. For the CDR3, the DNA is TGCGCCAGCAGTCGTGACAGAAACACAGATACGCAGTATTTT. The chain carries TRBV10-2 and TRBJ2-3, with D perhaps matching TRBD1 (5 bases). The V gene lost 5 bases and the J gene lost 2 bases, with 11 bases spanning the gap. Germline lookup yields CDR1 WSHSY and CDR2 SAAADI. The CDR3 extends over 14 amino acids.

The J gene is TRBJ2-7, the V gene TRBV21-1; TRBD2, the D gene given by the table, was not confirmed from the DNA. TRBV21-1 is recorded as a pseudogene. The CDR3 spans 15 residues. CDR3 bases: TGTGCCAGCAGCAATTTGATCCGGCTAGCGGACGAGCAGTACGTC. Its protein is CASSNLIRLADEQYV.

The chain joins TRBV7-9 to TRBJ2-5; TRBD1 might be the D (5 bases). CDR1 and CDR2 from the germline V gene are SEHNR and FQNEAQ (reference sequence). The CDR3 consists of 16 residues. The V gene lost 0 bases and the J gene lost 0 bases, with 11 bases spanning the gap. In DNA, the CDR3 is TGTGCCAGCAGCTTAGCCCAAAAAGGGGACCAAGAGACCCAGTACTTC. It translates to CASSLAQKGDQETQYF.

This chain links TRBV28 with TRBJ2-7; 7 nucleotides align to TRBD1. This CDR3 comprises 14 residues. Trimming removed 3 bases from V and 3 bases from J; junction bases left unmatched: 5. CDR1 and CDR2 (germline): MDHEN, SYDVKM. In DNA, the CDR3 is TGTGCCAGCAGTTTGGGGGACAGTAACTACGAGCAGTACTTC. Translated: CASSLGDSNYEQYF. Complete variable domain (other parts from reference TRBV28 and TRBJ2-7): DVKVTQSSRYLVKRTGEKVFLECVQDMDHENMFWYRQDPGLGLRLIYFSYDVKMKEKGDIPEGYSVSREKKERFSLILESASTNQTSMYLCASSLGDSNYEQYFGPGTRLTVT.